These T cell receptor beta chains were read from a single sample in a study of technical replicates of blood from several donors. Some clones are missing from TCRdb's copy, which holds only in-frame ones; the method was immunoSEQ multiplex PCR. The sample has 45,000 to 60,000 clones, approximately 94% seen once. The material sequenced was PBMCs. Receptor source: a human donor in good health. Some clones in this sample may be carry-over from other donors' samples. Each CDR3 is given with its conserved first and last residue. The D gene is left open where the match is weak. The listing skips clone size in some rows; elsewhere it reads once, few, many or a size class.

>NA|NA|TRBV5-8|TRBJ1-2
CASSLNRAYGYTF
TGTGCCAGCAGCCTAAACAGGGCTTATGGCTACACCTTC
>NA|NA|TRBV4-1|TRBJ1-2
CASSQGTGNNYGYTF
TGCGCCAGCAGCCAAGGTACAGGGAATAACTATGGCTACACCTTC
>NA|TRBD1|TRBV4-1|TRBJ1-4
CASSQTPPGGIWEKLFF
TGCGCCAGCAGCCAGACCCCCCCAGGGGGCATATGGGAAAAACTGTTTTTT
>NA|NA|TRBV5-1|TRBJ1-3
CASSLVSGSGNTIYF
TGCGCCAGCAGCTTGGTTTCAGGCTCTGGAAACACCATATATTTT
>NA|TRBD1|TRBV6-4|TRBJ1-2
CASNSGTGEYGYTF
TGTGCCAGCAACTCCGGGACAGGGGAATATGGCTACACCTTC
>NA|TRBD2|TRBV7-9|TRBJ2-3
CASSPRFERGGTDTQYF
TGTGCCAGCAGCCCAAGGTTCGAGCGGGGGGGCACAGATACGCAGTATTTT
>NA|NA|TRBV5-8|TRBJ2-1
CASTSRHSEQFF
TGTGCCAGCACCTCACGACATAGTGAGCAGTTCTTC
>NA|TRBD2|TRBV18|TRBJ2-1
CASSSRTSDYNEQFF
TGTGCCAGCTCATCAAGGACTAGCGACTACAATGAGCAGTTCTTC
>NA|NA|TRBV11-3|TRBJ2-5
CASSFGETQYF
TGTGCCAGCAGCTTCGGTGAGACCCAGTACTTC
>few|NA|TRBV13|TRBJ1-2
CASSSGSGVNYGYTF
TGTGCCAGCAGCTCCGGCTCAGGGGTTAACTATGGCTACACCTTC
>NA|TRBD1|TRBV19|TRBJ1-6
CASDTGQNSPLHF
TGTGCCAGTGATACGGGACAGAATTCACCCCTCCACTTT
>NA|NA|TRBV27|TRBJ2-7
CASSSLSGYHEQYF
TGTGCCAGCAGTTCCCTATCAGGGTACCACGAGCAGTACTTC
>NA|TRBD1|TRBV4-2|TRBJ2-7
CASSQEWGQGPYEQYF
TGTGCCAGCAGCCAAGAATGGGGACAGGGTCCCTACGAGCAGTACTTC
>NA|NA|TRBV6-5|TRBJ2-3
CASSYPSTDTQYF
TGTGCCAGCAGTTACCCTAGCACAGATACGCAGTATTTT
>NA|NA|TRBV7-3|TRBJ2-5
CASSAQSQETQYF
TGTGCCAGCAGCGCACAGAGTCAAGAGACCCAGTACTTC
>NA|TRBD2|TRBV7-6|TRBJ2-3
CASSLRLAGGPDTQYF
TGTGCCAGCAGCTTAAGACTAGCGGGGGGCCCCGATACGCAGTATTTT
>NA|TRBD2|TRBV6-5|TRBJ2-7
CASSSRGGSSYEQYF
TGTGCCAGCAGTTCTCGGGGGGGGAGCTCCTACGAGCAGTACTTC
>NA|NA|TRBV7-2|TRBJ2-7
CASSLYVGGSYEQYF
TGTGCCAGCAGCTTATACGTCGGAGGCTCCTACGAGCAGTACTTC
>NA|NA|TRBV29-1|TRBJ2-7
CSAYGLSSYEQYF
TGCAGCGCCTATGGACTGAGCTCCTACGAGCAGTACTTC
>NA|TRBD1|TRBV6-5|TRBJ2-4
CASRTAGGLNIQYF
TGTGCCAGCAGAACTGCAGGGGGTCTGAACATTCAGTACTTC
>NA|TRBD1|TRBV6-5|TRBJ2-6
CASSYTGGGGANVLTF
TGTGCCAGCAGTTATACAGGGGGTGGTGGGGCCAACGTCCTGACTTTC
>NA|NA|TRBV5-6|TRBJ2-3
CASSGGPDTQYF
TGTGCCAGCAGCGGAGGCCCAGATACGCAGTATTTT
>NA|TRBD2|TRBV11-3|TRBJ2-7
CASSASGLYEQYF
TGTGCCAGCAGCGCTAGCGGACTGTACGAGCAGTACTTC
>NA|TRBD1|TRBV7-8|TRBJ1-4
CASSPNRGSPKLFF
TGTGCCAGCAGCCCAAACAGGGGGTCCCCAAAACTGTTTTTT
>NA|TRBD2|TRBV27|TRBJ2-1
CASSPRSGGTYNEQFF
TGTGCCAGCAGTCCCCGTAGCGGGGGGACCTACAATGAGCAGTTCTTC
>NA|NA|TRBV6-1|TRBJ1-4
CASSSGAATNEKLFF
TGTGCCAGCAGCTCAGGGGCTGCAACTAATGAAAAACTGTTTTTT
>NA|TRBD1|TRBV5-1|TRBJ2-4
CASSLQGDKNIQYF
TGCGCCAGCAGCTTACAGGGGGACAAAAACATTCAGTACTTC
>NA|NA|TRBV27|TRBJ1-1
CASSIRQTGMNTEAFF
TGTGCCAGCAGTATCCGCCAAACAGGGATGAACACTGAAGCTTTCTTT
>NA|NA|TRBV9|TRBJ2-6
CASSGIGVSGANVLTF
TGTGCCAGCAGCGGGATCGGGGTATCTGGGGCCAACGTCCTGACTTTC
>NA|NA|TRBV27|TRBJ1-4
CASRDNNEKLFF
TGTGCCAGCAGGGACAATAATGAAAAACTGTTTTTT
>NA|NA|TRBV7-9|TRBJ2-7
CASSPRVAGAEQYF
TGTGCCAGCAGCCCACGGGTCGCGGGGGCCGAGCAGTACTTC
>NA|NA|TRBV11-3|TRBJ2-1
CASSLRGGASYNEQFF
TGTGCCAGCAGCCTCCGTGGGGGGGCCTCCTACAATGAGCAGTTCTTC
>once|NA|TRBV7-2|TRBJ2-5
CASSLGDSRGETQYF
TGTGCCAGCAGCTTAGGGGACAGTCGGGGGGAGACCCAGTACTTC
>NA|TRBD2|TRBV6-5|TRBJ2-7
CASSYTSGSSYEQYF
TGTGCCAGCAGTTATACTAGCGGGAGCTCCTACGAGCAGTACTTC
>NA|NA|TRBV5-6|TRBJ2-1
CASSLVADVSSYNEQFF
TGTGCCAGCAGCTTGGTAGCGGACGTGAGCTCCTACAATGAGCAGTTCTTC
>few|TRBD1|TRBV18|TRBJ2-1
CASSSGQGSYNEQFF
TGTGCCAGCTCATCGGGACAGGGATCTTACAATGAGCAGTTCTTC
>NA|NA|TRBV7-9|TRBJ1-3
CASSLQRLSGNTIYF
TGTGCCAGCAGCTTACAGCGACTCTCTGGAAACACCATATATTTT
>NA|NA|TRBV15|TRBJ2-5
CATSTGPGQQETQYF
TGTGCCACCAGCACCGGACCTGGACAGCAAGAGACCCAGTACTTC
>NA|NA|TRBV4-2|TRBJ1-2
CASSQGRGSEVYGYTF
TGTGCCAGCAGCCAAGGGAGAGGCAGTGAAGTCTATGGCTACACCTTC
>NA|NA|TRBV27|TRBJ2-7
CASRPGLGDEQYF
TGTGCCAGCAGGCCGGGTCTAGGGGACGAGCAGTACTTC
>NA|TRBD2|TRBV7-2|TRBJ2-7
CASSSAKSGGYEQYF
TGTGCCAGCAGCTCCGCCAAGAGCGGGGGATACGAGCAGTACTTC
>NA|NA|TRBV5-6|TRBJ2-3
CASLDGTLSTDTQYF
TGTGCCAGCCTGGACGGGACACTTAGCACAGATACGCAGTATTTT
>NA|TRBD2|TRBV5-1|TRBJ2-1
CASSKLTSGGQADEQFF
TGCGCCAGCAGCAAGCTGACTAGCGGGGGCCAAGCTGATGAGCAGTTCTTC
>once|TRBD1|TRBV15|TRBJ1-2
CATSGGQGAVGYTF
TGTGCCACCAGCGGGGGACAGGGGGCAGTTGGCTACACCTTC
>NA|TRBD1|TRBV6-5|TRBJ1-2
CASRADREGYGYTF
TGTGCCAGCAGAGCGGACAGGGAAGGGTATGGCTACACCTTC
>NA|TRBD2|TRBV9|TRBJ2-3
CASSVGLARADTQYF
TGTGCCAGCAGCGTAGGACTAGCTCGGGCAGATACGCAGTATTTT
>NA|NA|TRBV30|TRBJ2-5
CAWSDFQETQYF
TGTGCCTGGAGTGACTTTCAAGAGACCCAGTACTTC
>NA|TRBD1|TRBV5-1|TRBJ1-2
CASSLWDREVLGYTF
TGCGCCAGCAGCTTGTGGGACAGGGAGGTCCTTGGCTACACCTTC
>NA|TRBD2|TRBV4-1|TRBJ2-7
CASSQTSGGDYEQYF
TGCGCCAGCAGCCAAACTAGCGGGGGAGATTACGAGCAGTACTTC
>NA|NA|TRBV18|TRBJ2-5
CASSPPRALTQETQYF
TGTGCCAGCTCACCACCCAGGGCATTAACCCAAGAGACCCAGTACTTC
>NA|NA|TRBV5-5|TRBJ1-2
CASSLARGLDYGYTF
TGTGCCAGCAGCTTGGCTAGGGGCTTGGACTATGGCTACACCTTC
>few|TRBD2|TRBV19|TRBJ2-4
CASSIGLAGVLAKNIQYF
TGTGCCAGTAGTATCGGCCTAGCGGGGGTCCTAGCCAAAAACATTCAGTACTTC